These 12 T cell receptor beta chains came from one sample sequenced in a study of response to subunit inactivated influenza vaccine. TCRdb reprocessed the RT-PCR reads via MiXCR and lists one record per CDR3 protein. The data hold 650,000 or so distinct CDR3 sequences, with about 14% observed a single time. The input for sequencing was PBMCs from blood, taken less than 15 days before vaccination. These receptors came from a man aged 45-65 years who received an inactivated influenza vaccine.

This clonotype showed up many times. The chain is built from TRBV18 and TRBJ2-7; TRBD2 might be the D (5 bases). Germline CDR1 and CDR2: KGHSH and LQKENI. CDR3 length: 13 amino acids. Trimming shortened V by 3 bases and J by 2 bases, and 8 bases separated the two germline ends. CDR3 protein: CASSPGEPYEQYF. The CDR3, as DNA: TGTGCCAGCTCACCGGGAGAACCCTACGAGCAGTACTTC.

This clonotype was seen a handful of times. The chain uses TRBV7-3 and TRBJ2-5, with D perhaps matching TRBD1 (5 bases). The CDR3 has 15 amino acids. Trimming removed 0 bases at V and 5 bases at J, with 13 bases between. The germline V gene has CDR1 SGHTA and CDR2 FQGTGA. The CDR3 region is CASSLTGLVSETQYF. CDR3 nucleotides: TGTGCCAGCAGCTTAACGGGGCTAGTAAGCGAGACCCAGTACTTC.

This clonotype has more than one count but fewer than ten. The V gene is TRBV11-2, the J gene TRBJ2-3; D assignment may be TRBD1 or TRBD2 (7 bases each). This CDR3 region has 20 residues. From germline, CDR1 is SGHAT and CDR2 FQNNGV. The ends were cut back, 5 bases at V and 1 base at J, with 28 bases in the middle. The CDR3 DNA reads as TGTGCCAGCAGCCCACGGGACAGATCGCGGGCTAGCGGCCGCACAGATACGCAGTATTTT. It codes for CASSPRDRSRASGRTDTQYF.

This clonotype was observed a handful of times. The CDR3 reads CSVVGVWRGYQSSYNEQFF. DNA for the CDR3: TGCAGCGTTGTGGGGGTGTGGCGGGGCTACCAAAGCTCCTACAATGAGCAGTTCTTC. The V gene is TRBV29-1, the J gene TRBJ2-1; a possible D gene is TRBD2 (6 bases). This CDR3 contains 19 residues. V was clipped by 4 bases and J by 0 bases, with 25 bases between them. The germline gives CDR1 SQVTM, CDR2 ANQGSEA.

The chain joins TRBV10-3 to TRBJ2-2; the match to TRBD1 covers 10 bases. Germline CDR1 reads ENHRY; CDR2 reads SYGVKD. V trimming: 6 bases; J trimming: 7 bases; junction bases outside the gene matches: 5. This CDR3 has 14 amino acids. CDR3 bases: TGTGCCATCAGCGACAGGGGGCTCGGCGGGGAGCTGTTTTTT. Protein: CAISDRGLGGELFF.

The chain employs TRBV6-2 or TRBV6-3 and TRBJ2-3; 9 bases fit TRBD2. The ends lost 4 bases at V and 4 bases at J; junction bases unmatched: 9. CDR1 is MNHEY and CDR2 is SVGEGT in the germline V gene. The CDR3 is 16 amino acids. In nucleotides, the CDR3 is TGTGCCAGCAGTTTCGGTGCGGGAGGGCCGGCAGATACGCAGTATTTT. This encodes CASSFGAGGPADTQYF.

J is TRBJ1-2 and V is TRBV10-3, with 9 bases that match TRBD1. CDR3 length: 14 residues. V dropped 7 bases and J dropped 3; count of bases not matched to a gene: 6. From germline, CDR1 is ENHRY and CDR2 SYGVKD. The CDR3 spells CAITRDREHYGYTF. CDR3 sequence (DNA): TGTGCCATCACCCGGGACAGGGAACACTATGGCTACACCTTC.

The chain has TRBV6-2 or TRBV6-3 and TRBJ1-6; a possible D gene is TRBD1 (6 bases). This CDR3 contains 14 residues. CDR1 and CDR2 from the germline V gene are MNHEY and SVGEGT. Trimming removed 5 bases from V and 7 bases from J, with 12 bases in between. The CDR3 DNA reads TGTGCCAGCAGTCGGTCGCAGGGGAATTCACCCCTCCACTTT. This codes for CASSRSQGNSPLHF.

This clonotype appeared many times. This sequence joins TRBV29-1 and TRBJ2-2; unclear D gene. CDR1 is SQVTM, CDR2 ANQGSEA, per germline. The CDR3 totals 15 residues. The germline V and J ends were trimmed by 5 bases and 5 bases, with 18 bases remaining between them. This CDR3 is CSVTSRNSKTGELFF. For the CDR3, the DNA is TGCAGCGTTACCTCTAGAAACAGTAAGACCGGGGAGCTGTTTTTT.

The CDR3 bases are TGTGCCAGCAGCTTTATACCCGGGGGGACGCCCGATTCACCCCTCCACTTT. It encodes CASSFIPGGTPDSPLHF. The genes are TRBV7-9 and TRBJ1-6; a weak D match, TRBD1 (5 bases). From germline, CDR1 is SEHNR and CDR2 FQNEAQ (reference sequence). The CDR3 has 17 residues. The ends were cut back, 3 bases at V and 8 bases at J, with 20 bases in the middle.

CDR3 DNA sequence: TGTGCCAGCAGTGAGAGAACCGGGACAGTCTATGGCTACACCTTC. Amino acids: CASSERTGTVYGYTF. This chain links TRBV2 with TRBJ1-2; 7 bases fit TRBD1. Germline V gene sequence: CDR1 SNHLY, CDR2 FYNNEI. The CDR3 consists of 15 residues. The V segment lost 3 bases and the J segment 4 bases; nucleotides outside the gene matches: 8. Full variable domain (remainder filled in from reference TRBV2 and TRBJ1-2): EPEVTQTPSHQVTQMGQEVILRCVPISNHLYFYWYRQILGQKVEFLVSFYNNEISEKSEIFDDQFSVERPDGSNFTLKIRSTKLEDSAMYFCASSERTGTVYGYTFGSGTRLTVV.

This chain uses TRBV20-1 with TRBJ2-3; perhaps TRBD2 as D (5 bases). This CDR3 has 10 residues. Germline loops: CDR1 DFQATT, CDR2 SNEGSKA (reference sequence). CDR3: CSGDTDTQYF. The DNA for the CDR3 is TGCAGCGGGGACACAGATACGCAGTATTTT.